The clone carrying this T cell receptor beta chain has at least ten counts. Antigen: not known. This sample is drawn from a study of spatial heterogeneity in lung cancer. Study-level findings and limits: Tumoral mutation counts were tracked by counts of expanded intratumoral alpha and beta TCRs.

This sample's time point: sample taken at primary tumor resection. TCRdb itself ran the 5' RACE reads through MiXCR, one entry per CDR3 protein. Of about 100,000 distinct CDR3 sequences listed, 3.5% to 5% are singletons. CDR1 is SGHVS and CDR2 is FQNEAQ in the germline V gene. Trimming removed 3 bases from V and 4 bases from J, with 28 bases in between. This CDR3 is 19 amino acids long. V is TRBV7-8 and J is TRBJ2-7; D perhaps matches TRBD1 (6 bases). The sample in question was lung tumor tissue, obtained at surgery. This receptor was taken from a male donor with early-stage non-small cell lung cancer. The CDR3: CASSFWLPSSPPQGYEQYF. The CDR3 DNA reads as TGTGCCAGCAGCTTTTGGTTGCCCTCCTCGCCCCCCCAGGGGTACGAGCAGTACTTC. Complete variable domain (other parts from reference TRBV7-8 and TRBJ2-7): GAGVSQSPRYKVAKRGQDVALRCDPISGHVSLFWYQQALGQGPEFLTYFQNEAQLDKSGLPSDRFFAERPEGSVSTLKIQRTQQEDSAVYLCASSFWLPSSPPQGYEQYFGPGTRLTVT.